The source of this T cell receptor (beta chain) is a study of T cell responses to AZD1222 COVID-19 vaccine. Overall study results and limits: Just 5 to 7 people given AZD1222 tested seropositive at baseline. Donors skewed white British and female; clonal diversity was possibly underestimated. Receipt of two AZD1222 doses was followed by a rise in Spike-specific TCR breadth and depth.

The V and J ends lost 5 bases and 9 bases, in that order; junction bases with no gene match: 12. Germline V CDR1 and CDR2: LGHNA, YNFKEQ. This CDR3 is built from 16 residues. Using immunoSEQ multiplex PCR, the repertoire was profiled, and TCRdb retains in-frame clones only, with some absent. The sample comprises approximately 110,000 clones, approximately 90% of which are singletons, and more than 6% rests with the top ten. Both about-4-week and about-12-week second-dose recipients were combined. This clone showed up just once. What it recognizes is unknown. Specimen: peripheral blood, collected 28 days after the second AZD1222 dose. The chain uses TRBV4-2 and TRBJ2-3; 12 bases map to TRBD2. The clonotype comes from an adult who received the AZD1222 COVID-19 vaccine. CDR3 in DNA: TGTGCCAGCAGCTCATGGACTAGCGGGACTTCAGTAACGCAGTATTTT. It codes for CASSSWTSGTSVTQYF.